One sample yielded the 5 T cell receptor beta chains listed below, sequenced in a study of CD8 T cells in ankylosing spondylitis (dated by TCRdb to between 2016 and 2019). These receptors have no identified antigens. General study outcomes and caveats: A TCR beta motif of several highly homologous amino acid variants appeared characteristic of blood from ankylosing spondylitis patients.

Preparation of the library involved 5' RACE. Sequencing was carried out with an Illumina HiSeq 2500. Clones were called with MiXCR by TCRdb after fastp trimmed the public reads at Q25, and only in-frame beta chains were retained. Identical CDR3 protein sequences are pooled into one entry, listed with their most common genes and DNA. The sample has a few hundred thousand distinct CDR3 sequences on record, 20% to 25% of them singletons. The ten largest make up 16% of the sample. Sequencing was performed on blood, either unsorted or a sorted T cell fraction (not recorded which). These TCRs come from a male donor with ankylosing spondylitis.

This clonotype occurred a few times. The chain employs TRBV20-1 and TRBJ2-3; 10 nucleotides match TRBD1. Germline CDR1 and CDR2: DFQATT and SNEGSKA (reference sequence). Trimming cost V 3 bases and J 5 bases; bases outside gene matches: 2. CDR3 length: 13 residues. The CDR3 spells CSARTGGIDTQYF. DNA for the CDR3: TGCAGTGCTAGGACAGGGGGCATAGATACGCAGTATTTT.

The rearrangement links TRBV24-1 to TRBJ2-1; no clear D gene. Trimming stripped 4 bases from V and 1 base from J, with 4 bases between. This CDR3 has 13 residues. Germline loops: CDR1 KGHDR, CDR2 SFDVKD. DNA of the CDR3: TGTGCCACCAGTGAGGGTTCCTACAATGAGCAGTTCTTC. Translation: CATSEGSYNEQFF.

V gene TRBV6-5 combines with J gene TRBJ2-1, with a tentative D call TRBD2 (6 bases). Between the trimmed V and J ends, which lost 0 bases and 0 bases, there was a span of 9 bases. The CDR3 consists of 16 residues. Germline CDR1 is MNHEY and CDR2 is SVGAGI. The CDR3 is CASSYSAGNSYNEQFF. CDR3 DNA: TGTGCCAGCAGTTACTCGGCGGGGAACTCCTACAATGAGCAGTTCTTC.

This clonotype showed up just a few times. The chain links TRBV29-1 to TRBJ1-2; 9 nucleotides align to TRBD1. The V segment lost 6 bases and the J segment 1 base; nucleotides outside the gene matches: 3. Germline V CDR1 and CDR2: SQVTM, ANQGSEA. This CDR3 contains 13 residues. CDR3 residues: CSVETGGNYGYTF. CDR3 coding DNA: TGCAGCGTGGAGACAGGGGGTAACTATGGCTACACCTTC.

This clonotype was seen at least ten times. The J gene is TRBJ2-1, the V gene TRBV2, with D tentatively TRBD2 (6 bases). CDR3 length: 14 amino acids. In germline, CDR1 is SNHLY, CDR2 FYNNEI. V was shortened by 5 bases and J by 9 bases, with 17 bases between the two germline ends. CDR3 in amino acids: CASSPERLVGEQFF. The DNA of the CDR3 is TGTGCCAGCAGTCCCGAGCGACTAGTGGGTGAGCAGTTCTTC. The full variable domain, with the rest looked up from reference TRBV2 and TRBJ2-1, is EPEVTQTPSHQVTQMGQEVILRCVPISNHLYFYWYRQILGQKVEFLVSFYNNEISEKSEIFDDQFSVERPDGSNFTLKIRSTKLEDSAMYFCASSPERLVGEQFFGPGTRLTVL.